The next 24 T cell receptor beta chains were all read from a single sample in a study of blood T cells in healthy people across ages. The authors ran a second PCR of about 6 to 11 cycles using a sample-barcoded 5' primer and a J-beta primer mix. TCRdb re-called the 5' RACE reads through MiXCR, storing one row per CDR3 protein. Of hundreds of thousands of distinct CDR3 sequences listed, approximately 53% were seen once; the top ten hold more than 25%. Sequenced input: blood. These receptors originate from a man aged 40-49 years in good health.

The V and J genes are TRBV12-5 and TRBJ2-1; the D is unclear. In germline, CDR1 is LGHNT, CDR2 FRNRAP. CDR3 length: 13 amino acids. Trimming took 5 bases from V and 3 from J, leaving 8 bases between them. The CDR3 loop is CASGLRIYNEQFF. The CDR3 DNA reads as TGTGCTAGTGGTCTCCGGATCTACAATGAGCAGTTCTTC.

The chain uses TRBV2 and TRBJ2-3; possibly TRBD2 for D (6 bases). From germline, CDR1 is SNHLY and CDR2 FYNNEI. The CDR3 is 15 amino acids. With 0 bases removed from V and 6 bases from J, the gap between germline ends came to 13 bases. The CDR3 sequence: CASSEAQTSRDTQYF. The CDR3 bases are TGTGCCAGCAGTGAAGCTCAGACTAGTAGGGATACGCAGTATTTT. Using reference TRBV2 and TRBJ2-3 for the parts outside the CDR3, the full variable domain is EPEVTQTPSHQVTQMGQEVILRCVPISNHLYFYWYRQILGQKVEFLVSFYNNEISEKSEIFDDQFSVERPDGSNFTLKIRSTKLEDSAMYFCASSEAQTSRDTQYFGPGTRLTVL.

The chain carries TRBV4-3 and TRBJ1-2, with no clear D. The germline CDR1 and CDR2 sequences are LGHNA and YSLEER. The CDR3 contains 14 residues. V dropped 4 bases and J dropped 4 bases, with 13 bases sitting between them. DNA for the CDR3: TGCGCCAGCAGCCCTGAGCCCAGTTCCTATGGCTACACCTTC. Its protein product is CASSPEPSSYGYTF.

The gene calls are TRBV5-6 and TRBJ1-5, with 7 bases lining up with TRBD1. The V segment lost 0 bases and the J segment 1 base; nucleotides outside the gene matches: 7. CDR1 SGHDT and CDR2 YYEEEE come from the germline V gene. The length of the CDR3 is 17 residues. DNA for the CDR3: TGTGCCAGCAGCTTGGGAGCAGGGGGGACAAGCAATCAGCCCCAGCATTTT. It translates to CASSLGAGGTSNQPQHF.

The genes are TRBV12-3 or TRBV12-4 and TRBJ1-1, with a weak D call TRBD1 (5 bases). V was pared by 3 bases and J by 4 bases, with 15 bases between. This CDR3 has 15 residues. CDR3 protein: CASSFRSGGGTEAFF. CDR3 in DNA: TGTGCCAGCAGTTTCCGCTCAGGCGGGGGCACTGAAGCTTTCTTT.

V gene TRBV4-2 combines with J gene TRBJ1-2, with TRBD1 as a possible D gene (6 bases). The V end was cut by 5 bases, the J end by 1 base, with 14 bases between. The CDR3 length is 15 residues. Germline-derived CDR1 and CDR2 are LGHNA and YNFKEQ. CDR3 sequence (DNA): TGTGCCAGCAGCATCCGGGACAACGATAACTATGGCTACACCTTC. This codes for CASSIRDNDNYGYTF.

The CDR3 reads CASSYRRTSTDTQYF. The CDR3 DNA is TGTGCCAGCAGTTACCGGCGGACTAGCACAGATACGCAGTATTTT. This rearrangement joins TRBV6-2 or TRBV6-3 to TRBJ2-3; D is possibly TRBD2 (5 bases). Deletions cut 2 bases from V and 0 bases from J, with 9 bases between. The germline V gene encodes CDR1 MNHEY and CDR2 SVGEGT. The CDR3 consists of 15 residues.

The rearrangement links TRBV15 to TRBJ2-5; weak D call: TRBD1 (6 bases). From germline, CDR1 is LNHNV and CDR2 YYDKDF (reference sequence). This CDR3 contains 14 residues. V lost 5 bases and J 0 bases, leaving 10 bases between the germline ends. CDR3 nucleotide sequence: TGTGCCACCAGCGGTGACAGGTACCAAGAGACCCAGTACTTC. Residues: CATSGDRYQETQYF.

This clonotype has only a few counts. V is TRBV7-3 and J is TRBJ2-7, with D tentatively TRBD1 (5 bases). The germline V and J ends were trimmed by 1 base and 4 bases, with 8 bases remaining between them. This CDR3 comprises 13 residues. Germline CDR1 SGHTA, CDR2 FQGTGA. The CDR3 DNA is TGTGCCAGCAGCTTAATTCAGGGATACGAGCAGTACTTC. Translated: CASSLIQGYEQYF.

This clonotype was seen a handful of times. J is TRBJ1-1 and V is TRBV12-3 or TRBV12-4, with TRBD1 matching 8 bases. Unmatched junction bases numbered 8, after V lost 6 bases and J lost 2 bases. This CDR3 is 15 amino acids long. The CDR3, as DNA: TGTGCCAGCAGGCCGGACAGGGAAACAAACACTGAAGCTTTCTTT. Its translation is CASRPDRETNTEAFF.

Here the CDR3 reads CATSDSVGQVNEQFF. In nucleotides, the CDR3 is TGTGCCACCAGTGATTCCGTCGGGCAGGTCAATGAGCAGTTCTTC. The rearrangement joins TRBV24-1 to TRBJ2-1; D is unresolved. Germline V lookup: CDR1 KGHDR, CDR2 SFDVKD. V was cut by 2 bases and J by 6 bases, with 13 bases left in between. The CDR3 spans 15 residues.

The CDR3 coding sequence is TGCGCCAGCAGCCAAGATGGGGCCCAAGGGACAGTCTCCAAAAACATTCAGTACTTC. Protein sequence: CASSQDGAQGTVSKNIQYF. This rearrangement joins TRBV4-3 to TRBJ2-4, with TRBD1 matching 7 bases. V lost 0 bases to trimming and J lost 2 bases; unmatched junction nucleotides: 13. The CDR3 length is 19 residues. Germline V lookup: CDR1 LGHNA, CDR2 YSLEER.

Written as DNA, the CDR3 is TGTGCCAGCCGGGGACAGGGGATCCCCTACGAGCAGTACTTC. Translated: CASRGQGIPYEQYF. The chain uses TRBV28 and TRBJ2-7; TRBD1 aligns across 10 bases. The CDR3 loop spans 14 amino acids. Trimming removed 8 bases from V and 2 bases from J; junction bases left unmatched: 6. Germline V lookup: CDR1 MDHEN, CDR2 SYDVKM.

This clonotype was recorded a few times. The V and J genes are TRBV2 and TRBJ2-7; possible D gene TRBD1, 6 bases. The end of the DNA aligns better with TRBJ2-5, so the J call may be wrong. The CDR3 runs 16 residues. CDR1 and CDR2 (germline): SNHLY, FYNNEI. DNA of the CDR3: TGTGCCAGCAGGAACAGGGTAGGGCCGCCAGAAGAGACCCAGTACTTC. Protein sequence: CASRNRVGPPEETQYF.

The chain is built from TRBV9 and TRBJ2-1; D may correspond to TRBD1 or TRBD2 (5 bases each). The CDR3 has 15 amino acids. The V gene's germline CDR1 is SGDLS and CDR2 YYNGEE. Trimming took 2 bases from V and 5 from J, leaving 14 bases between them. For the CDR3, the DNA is TGTGCCAGCAGCGTCCAACCATTGGGGGACAATGAGCAGTTCTTC. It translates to CASSVQPLGDNEQFF.

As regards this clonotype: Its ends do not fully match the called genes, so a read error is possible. CDR3 DNA sequence: TGCAGTGCTAGTATGCTAGCGGGGCGACGGGAGACCCGGTACTTC. This codes for CSASMLAGRRETRYF. The chain has TRBV20-1 and TRBJ2-5; 9 bases are a match to TRBD2. This CDR3 is built from 15 residues. The germline gives CDR1 DFQATT, CDR2 SNEGSKA (reference sequence).

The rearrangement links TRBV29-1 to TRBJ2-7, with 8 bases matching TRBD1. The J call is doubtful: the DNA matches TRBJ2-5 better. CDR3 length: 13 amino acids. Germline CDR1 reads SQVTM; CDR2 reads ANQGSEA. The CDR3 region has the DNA TGCAGCGTTGGACAGGGGAGTTGGGAGACCCAGTACTTC. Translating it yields CSVGQGSWETQYF.

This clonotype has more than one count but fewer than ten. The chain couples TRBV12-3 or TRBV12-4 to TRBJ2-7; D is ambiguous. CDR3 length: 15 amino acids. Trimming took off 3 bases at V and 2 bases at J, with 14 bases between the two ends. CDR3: CASSFPYNGAYEQYF. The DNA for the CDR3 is TGTGCCAGCAGTTTCCCCTACAATGGGGCCTACGAGCAGTACTTC.

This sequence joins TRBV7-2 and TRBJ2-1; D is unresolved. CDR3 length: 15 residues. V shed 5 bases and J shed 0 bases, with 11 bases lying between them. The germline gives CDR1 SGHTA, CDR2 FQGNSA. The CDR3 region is CASSPRFRSYNEQFF. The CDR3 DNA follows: TGTGCCAGCAGCCCCCGGTTTCGCTCCTACAATGAGCAGTTCTTC.

As DNA, the CDR3 is TGTGCCAGCAGCTTAGGAAGGCACACTGAAGCTTTCTTT. It specifies CASSLGRHTEAFF. The chain employs TRBV7-2 and TRBJ1-1, with D uncertain. V shed 1 base and J shed 3 bases, with 6 bases lying between them. CDR1 is SGHTA, CDR2 FQGNSA, per germline. The CDR3 is 13 amino acids.

DNA of the CDR3: TGCAGCGTCCAATTTTGGGGACAGGGGCTGAAAAACATTCAGTACTTC. Its protein is CSVQFWGQGLKNIQYF. The chain couples TRBV29-1 to TRBJ2-4, with 10 bases matching TRBD1. Germline CDR1 SQVTM, CDR2 ANQGSEA. The CDR3 has 16 residues. The junction had 12 bases not matched to a gene; V was cut back by 6 bases and J by 4 bases.

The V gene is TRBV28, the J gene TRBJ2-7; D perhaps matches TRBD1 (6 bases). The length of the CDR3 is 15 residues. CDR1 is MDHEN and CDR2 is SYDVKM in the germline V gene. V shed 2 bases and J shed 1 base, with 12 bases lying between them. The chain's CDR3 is CASSLGGQRSYEQYF. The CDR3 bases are TGTGCCAGCAGTTTAGGGGGACAACGGTCCTACGAGCAGTACTTC.

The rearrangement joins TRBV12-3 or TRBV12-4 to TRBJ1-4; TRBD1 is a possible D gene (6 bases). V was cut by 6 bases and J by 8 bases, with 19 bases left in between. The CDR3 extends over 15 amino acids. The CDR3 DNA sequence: TGTGCCAGCAGGTCAACCGGGACAACGGAGGAAAAACTGTTTTTT. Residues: CASRSTGTTEEKLFF.

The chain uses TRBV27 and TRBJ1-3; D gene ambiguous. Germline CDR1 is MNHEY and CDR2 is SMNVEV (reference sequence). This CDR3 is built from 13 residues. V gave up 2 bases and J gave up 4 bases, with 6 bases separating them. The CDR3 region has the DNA TGTGCCAGCAGTTTAGGCTTCGGAAACACCATATATTTT. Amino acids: CASSLGFGNTIYF.